This T cell receptor beta chain derives from a study of early T cells in non-severe SARS-CoV-2 infection. Overall study: Sequenced bulk RNA came from whole blood that was unsorted, and chains were unpaired.

Per the germline V gene, CDR1 is SGHAT and CDR2 is FQNNGV. V was trimmed by 1 base and J by 0 bases, leaving 15 bases between them. There are 17 residues in the CDR3. Unique molecular identifiers were added to individual cDNA molecules. Each CDR3 protein is one row after TCRdb ran MiXCR on the 5' RACE reads. Among about 50,000 distinct CDR3 sequences listed, approximately 12% were seen once. The genes are TRBV11-2 and TRBJ2-5; the D gene could be TRBD1 or TRBD2 (5 bases each). Sequencing was performed on whole blood, taken at baseline. The source of this sequence is an adult who was a healthcare worker with PCR-confirmed SARS-CoV-2 infection or an uninfected control (not recorded which). The CDR3: CASSLAFRDGDQETQYF. The DNA for the CDR3 is TGTGCCAGCAGCTTAGCCTTCCGGGACGGCGACCAAGAGACCCAGTACTTC.